The rows below give T cell receptor beta chains drawn from one sample of a study of human T cells and chemical hapten exposure. TCRdb ran MiXCR on the RACE reads and lists one entry per CDR3 protein. The sample comprises 150,000 or so distinct CDR3 sequences, approximately 14% of which are singletons, and 1.5% to 2% rests with the top ten. The sample consisted of whole blood, taken in connection with sensitization to the hapten diphenylcyclopropenone (DPC). Receptor source: a woman aged 25 to 45 with alopecia areata. Some clones in this sample may be carry-over from other donors' samples. Both conserved end residues are part of each CDR3. Fields, in order: J gene, clone size, V gene, D gene, CDR3 DNA, CDR3 protein. A D gene is named only where the DNA matches it firmly. Not every row has a clone size; where given, it reads once, few, many or a size class.

j_call: TRBJ2-1; clone_size: .; v_call: TRBV6-2/TRBV6-3; d_call: TRBD2; cdr3_nt: TGTGCCAGCACCCCGGGGGGGGTACGCTCCTACAATGAGCAGTTCTTC; cdr3_aa: CASTPGGVRSYNEQFF
j_call: TRBJ1-5; clone_size: many; v_call: TRBV19; d_call: .; cdr3_nt: TGTGCCAGTAGTTGGATCCAGGATAGCAATCAGCCCCAGCATTTT; cdr3_aa: CASSWIQDSNQPQHF
j_call: TRBJ2-7; clone_size: many; v_call: TRBV9; d_call: TRBD1; cdr3_nt: TGTGCCAGCAGCGCCGGGACAGCCTACGAGCAGTACTTC; cdr3_aa: CASSAGTAYEQYF
j_call: TRBJ2-1; clone_size: .; v_call: TRBV18; d_call: TRBD2; cdr3_nt: TGTGCCAGCTCACCACCTGGACTAGCGGGAGGAAACAATGAGCAGTTCTTC; cdr3_aa: CASSPPGLAGGNNEQFF
j_call: TRBJ2-1; clone_size: once; v_call: TRBV20-1; d_call: .; cdr3_nt: TGCAGTGCTAGAGATCCGGCTAGTGACCTTGAGCAGTTCTTC; cdr3_aa: CSARDPASDLEQFF
j_call: TRBJ2-2; clone_size: .; v_call: TRBV7-3; d_call: TRBD1; cdr3_nt: TGTGCCAGCAGCTTAACGAGACAGGGGGCGAACACCGGGGAGCTGTTTTTT; cdr3_aa: CASSLTRQGANTGELFF
j_call: TRBJ2-3; clone_size: .; v_call: TRBV20-1; d_call: .; cdr3_nt: TGCAGTGCTAGAGGACTGGGGCAGGGCACAGATACGCAGTATTTT; cdr3_aa: CSARGLGQGTDTQYF
j_call: TRBJ2-7; clone_size: many; v_call: TRBV27; d_call: .; cdr3_nt: TGTGCCAGCAGTTTAGCAGGAGCCTACGAGCAGTACTTC; cdr3_aa: CASSLAGAYEQYF
j_call: TRBJ2-5; clone_size: few; v_call: TRBV25-1; d_call: .; cdr3_nt: TGTGCCAGCAGTGAGGCCAGCGGCCCCCAAGAGACCCAGTACTTC; cdr3_aa: CASSEASGPQETQYF
j_call: TRBJ1-2; clone_size: .; v_call: TRBV6-6; d_call: TRBD1; cdr3_nt: TGTGCCAGCAGTACCGGGACAGGGAACTATGGCTACACCTTC; cdr3_aa: CASSTGTGNYGYTF
j_call: TRBJ1-5; clone_size: many; v_call: TRBV7-8; d_call: .; cdr3_nt: TGTGCCAGCAGCTCCCTCGGGGGTCAGCCCCAGCATTTT; cdr3_aa: CASSSLGGQPQHF
j_call: TRBJ2-5; clone_size: many; v_call: TRBV29-1; d_call: TRBD2; cdr3_nt: TGCAGGGATACGCCCCGGGGGGTGGGGCAAGAGACCCAGTACTTC; cdr3_aa: CRDTPRGVGQETQYF
j_call: TRBJ2-7; clone_size: .; v_call: TRBV29-1; d_call: .; cdr3_nt: TGCAGCGTTGAAGATCCGGGTCTATACGAGCAGTACTTC; cdr3_aa: CSVEDPGLYEQYF
j_call: TRBJ2-2; clone_size: many; v_call: TRBV13; d_call: .; cdr3_nt: TGTGCCAGCAGCTCACTCCACAGGGCCAACGGGGAGCTGTTTTTT; cdr3_aa: CASSSLHRANGELFF
j_call: TRBJ2-1; clone_size: few; v_call: TRBV5-6; d_call: TRBD1; cdr3_nt: TGTGCCAGCAGCCTTCCTCGACAGGGCGTGCTATACAATGAGCAGTTCTTC; cdr3_aa: CASSLPRQGVLYNEQFF
j_call: TRBJ1-2; clone_size: .; v_call: TRBV28; d_call: .; cdr3_nt: TGTGCCAGCAGACCGACCTACCTCTATGGCTACACCTTC; cdr3_aa: CASRPTYLYGYTF
j_call: TRBJ2-1; clone_size: .; v_call: TRBV4-1; d_call: TRBD2; cdr3_nt: TGCGCCAGCAGCCAAGAGGGGACTAGATACAATGAGCAGTTCTTC; cdr3_aa: CASSQEGTRYNEQFF
j_call: TRBJ2-7; clone_size: few; v_call: TRBV28; d_call: .; cdr3_nt: TGTGCCAGCAGTCCGACCGGGACGCCGTTGGGCTACGAGCAGTACTTC; cdr3_aa: CASSPTGTPLGYEQYF
j_call: TRBJ2-1; clone_size: few; v_call: TRBV6-2/TRBV6-3; d_call: TRBD2; cdr3_nt: TGTGCCAGCAGTCCTCCCCGACTAGCGGATTACAATGAGCAGTTCTTC; cdr3_aa: CASSPPRLADYNEQFF
j_call: TRBJ2-5; clone_size: .; v_call: TRBV12-3/TRBV12-4; d_call: TRBD1; cdr3_nt: TGTGCCAGCAGCCTTGGACAGGGGGCAGGAGAGACCCAGTACTTC; cdr3_aa: CASSLGQGAGETQYF
j_call: TRBJ2-7; clone_size: many; v_call: TRBV6-5; d_call: TRBD2; cdr3_nt: TGTGCCAGCAGTTACCGAGGCCGGGGGGACGAGCAGTACTTC; cdr3_aa: CASSYRGRGDEQYF
j_call: TRBJ1-6; clone_size: many; v_call: TRBV29-1; d_call: TRBD1; cdr3_nt: TGCAGCGTTGGACAGGGCCCTAATTCACCCCTCCACTTT; cdr3_aa: CSVGQGPNSPLHF
j_call: TRBJ1-5; clone_size: .; v_call: TRBV10-3; d_call: TRBD1; cdr3_nt: TGTGCCATCAGTGCGGACAGGAATCAGCCCCAGCATTTT; cdr3_aa: CAISADRNQPQHF
j_call: TRBJ2-7; clone_size: .; v_call: TRBV18; d_call: TRBD1; cdr3_nt: TGTGCCAGCTCCGGGACAGACTACGAGCAGTACTTC; cdr3_aa: CASSGTDYEQYF
j_call: TRBJ1-1; clone_size: .; v_call: TRBV14; d_call: TRBD1; cdr3_nt: TGTGCCAGCAGCCGGTGGGGACAGGGGGCGAGCACTGAAGCTTTCTTT; cdr3_aa: CASSRWGQGASTEAFF
j_call: TRBJ2-1; clone_size: .; v_call: TRBV29-1; d_call: .; cdr3_nt: TGCAGCGTTGAGTTACAGGGCGCAGTTGCGTATGAGCAGTTCTTC; cdr3_aa: CSVELQGAVAYEQFF
j_call: TRBJ2-3; clone_size: few; v_call: TRBV28; d_call: .; cdr3_nt: TGTGCCAGCAGTTTTCTACAGGGTGCAGATACGCAGTATTTT; cdr3_aa: CASSFLQGADTQYF
j_call: TRBJ2-5; clone_size: few; v_call: TRBV29-1; d_call: .; cdr3_nt: TGCAGCGTTGAAGATTGGGTCGCGGGGACTCAAGAGACCCAGTACTTC; cdr3_aa: CSVEDWVAGTQETQYF
j_call: TRBJ2-7; clone_size: few; v_call: TRBV5-5; d_call: TRBD1; cdr3_nt: TGTGCCAGCAGCCTAGCCGGACAGGGGTTCTACGAGCAGTACTTC; cdr3_aa: CASSLAGQGFYEQYF
j_call: TRBJ2-5; clone_size: .; v_call: TRBV29-1; d_call: .; cdr3_nt: TGCAGCGTTGACCTGGGAGTCCAAGAGACCCAGTACTTC; cdr3_aa: CSVDLGVQETQYF
j_call: TRBJ2-4; clone_size: .; v_call: TRBV18; d_call: TRBD2; cdr3_nt: TGTGCCAGCTCACCCATGGAGCGGGGGAAAAACATTCAGTACTTC; cdr3_aa: CASSPMERGKNIQYF
j_call: TRBJ1-1; clone_size: few; v_call: TRBV6-5; d_call: TRBD1; cdr3_nt: TGTGCCAGTCGTGGGACAGCCGAAGAAAGGGCTTTCTTT; cdr3_aa: CASRGTAEERAFF
j_call: TRBJ2-1; clone_size: .; v_call: TRBV7-3; d_call: TRBD1; cdr3_nt: TGTGCCAGCAGCTTATGGGACAGGGGCAATGAGCAGTTCTTC; cdr3_aa: CASSLWDRGNEQFF
j_call: TRBJ1-1; clone_size: .; v_call: TRBV12-3/TRBV12-4; d_call: TRBD1; cdr3_nt: TGTGCCAGCACCCCGACAGGGAGGAGCACTGAAGCTTTCTTT; cdr3_aa: CASTPTGRSTEAFF
j_call: TRBJ2-5; clone_size: .; v_call: TRBV30; d_call: TRBD2; cdr3_nt: TGTGCCGGAAGTCTAGCGGGAGGAGAGACCCAGTACTTC; cdr3_aa: CAGSLAGGETQYF
j_call: TRBJ2-3; clone_size: .; v_call: TRBV7-2; d_call: TRBD1; cdr3_nt: TGTGCCACCCAGAAGGACAGGGATGATACGCAGTATTTT; cdr3_aa: CATQKDRDDTQYF
j_call: TRBJ2-5; clone_size: few; v_call: TRBV27; d_call: .; cdr3_nt: TGTGCCAGCAGTCCGTCGAACATCCAAGAGACCCAGTACTTC; cdr3_aa: CASSPSNIQETQYF
j_call: TRBJ2-3; clone_size: .; v_call: TRBV5-1; d_call: TRBD1; cdr3_nt: TGCGCCAGCATGCTGACGACAGGGATTCCTCCAGATACGCAGTATTTT; cdr3_aa: CASMLTTGIPPDTQYF
j_call: TRBJ2-7; clone_size: many; v_call: TRBV6-5; d_call: .; cdr3_nt: TGTGCCAGCAGTTACCGATTAGATGGGGCCAGGGAGCAGTACTTC; cdr3_aa: CASSYRLDGAREQYF
j_call: TRBJ1-1; clone_size: many; v_call: TRBV28; d_call: TRBD1; cdr3_nt: TGTGCCAGCAGTTCCGGACAGGACACTGAAGCTTTCTTT; cdr3_aa: CASSSGQDTEAFF
j_call: TRBJ1-5; clone_size: .; v_call: TRBV7-2; d_call: TRBD1; cdr3_nt: TGTGCCAGCAGCTGGAGGACAGGGGTAGGTCAGCCCCAGCATTTT; cdr3_aa: CASSWRTGVGQPQHF
j_call: TRBJ2-2; clone_size: .; v_call: TRBV5-1; d_call: TRBD2; cdr3_nt: TGCGCCAGCCGCCTGTCACTAGCGGCCGGGGAGCTGTTTTTT; cdr3_aa: CASRLSLAAGELFF
j_call: TRBJ1-1; clone_size: many; v_call: TRBV5-6; d_call: TRBD1; cdr3_nt: TGTGCCAGCAGCTTGGGGACGACAGGGAAAGCTTTCTTT; cdr3_aa: CASSLGTTGKAFF
j_call: TRBJ1-4; clone_size: few; v_call: TRBV12-2; d_call: .; cdr3_nt: TGTGCAAGTCGCTTAGCGCGAACGGGCCTGAGGGAACTGTTTTTT; cdr3_aa: CASRLARTGLRELFF
j_call: TRBJ2-7; clone_size: .; v_call: TRBV11-3; d_call: TRBD2; cdr3_nt: TGTGCCAGCAGCTCAACTAGCGGGGGCTCCTACGAGCAGTACTTC; cdr3_aa: CASSSTSGGSYEQYF
j_call: TRBJ2-2; clone_size: .; v_call: TRBV12-3/TRBV12-4; d_call: TRBD2; cdr3_nt: TGTGCCAGCAGTTTCCTAGCGGGAGCCGCGAACACCGGGGAGCTGTTTTTT; cdr3_aa: CASSFLAGAANTGELFF
j_call: TRBJ2-2; clone_size: .; v_call: TRBV18; d_call: TRBD1; cdr3_nt: TGTGCCAGCTCACCACCGGGACAGGAGAACACCGGGGAGCTGTTTTTT; cdr3_aa: CASSPPGQENTGELFF
j_call: TRBJ1-6; clone_size: few; v_call: TRBV27; d_call: .; cdr3_nt: TGTGCCAGCAGTTTATACCCCCCAACCGGGGAGGGGTCCTATAATTCACCCCTCCACTTT; cdr3_aa: CASSLYPPTGEGSYNSPLHF
j_call: TRBJ2-5; clone_size: many; v_call: TRBV7-2; d_call: TRBD2; cdr3_nt: TGTGCCAGCAGTCGGGACTATCGTTCATCCCAAGAGACCCAGTACTTC; cdr3_aa: CASSRDYRSSQETQYF
j_call: TRBJ1-5; clone_size: few; v_call: TRBV5-1; d_call: .; cdr3_nt: TGCGCCAGCAGCTCCACAGGGATGGAGCCCCAGCATTTT; cdr3_aa: CASSSTGMEPQHF
j_call: TRBJ2-1; clone_size: many; v_call: TRBV25-1; d_call: TRBD1; cdr3_nt: TGTGCCAGCAACCGACAGGGGGGCTCCTACAATGAGCAGTTCTTC; cdr3_aa: CASNRQGGSYNEQFF
j_call: TRBJ2-7; clone_size: .; v_call: TRBV6-6; d_call: .; cdr3_nt: TGTGCCAGCAGTTACTCGAGTGGGGACTCTGGCTACGAGCAGTACTTC; cdr3_aa: CASSYSSGDSGYEQYF
j_call: TRBJ2-3; clone_size: many; v_call: TRBV7-9; d_call: .; cdr3_nt: TGTGCCAGCAGCTTAGCGGAGGGGGGGCTCACAGATACGCAGTATTTT; cdr3_aa: CASSLAEGGLTDTQYF
j_call: TRBJ1-6; clone_size: few; v_call: TRBV4-3; d_call: TRBD1; cdr3_nt: TGCGCCAGCAAACAGGGGGCTCTGTTGAAATCACCCCTCCACTTT; cdr3_aa: CASKQGALLKSPLHF
j_call: TRBJ1-3; clone_size: few; v_call: TRBV12-3/TRBV12-4; d_call: TRBD1; cdr3_nt: TGTGCCAGCAGCCTCAGGGGGCGGGCTGGAAACACCATATATTTT; cdr3_aa: CASSLRGRAGNTIYF
j_call: TRBJ1-1; clone_size: .; v_call: TRBV5-1; d_call: .; cdr3_nt: TGCGCCAGCAGCTTTTATGGAGCTCAGAAGACTGAAGCTTTCTTT; cdr3_aa: CASSFYGAQKTEAFF